The T cell receptor (beta chain) under discussion was sequenced for a study of T cells after yellow fever vaccination. Study information: Any fraction with a low cell number was prepared using SMART-Seq v4 Ultra Low Input. Study-wide results and limits: Primary-vaccination clones mostly resurfaced post-booster (roughly 97% CD4, about 87% CD8). Researchers noted that a small share of clonotypes showed up in both CD4 and CD8 compartments.

TCR cDNA, made by 5'RACE template switching, carried an added universal primer site and UMIs. Each CDR3 protein is one row after TCRdb ran MiXCR on the 5' RACE reads. The sample lists 110,000 to 150,000 distinct CDR3 sequences, about 6.2% occurring once. This CDR3 is built from 15 residues. V gave up 10 bases and J gave up 2 bases, with 18 bases separating them. The V gene's germline CDR1 is MNHEY and CDR2 SVGAGI. This clonotype has more than one count but fewer than ten. The antigen remains undetermined. Sequenced here: CD4+ T cells sorted from PBMCs, sampled 10 days after the yellow fever booster vaccination. The sequence came from a man aged 25-45 years who received the YFV17D yellow fever vaccine. The J gene is TRBJ2-1, the V gene TRBV6-5, with D uncertain. CDR3 bases: TGTGCCACCAGGTACCACCTCACCCCCTACAATGAGCAGTTCTTC. Encoded protein: CATRYHLTPYNEQFF.